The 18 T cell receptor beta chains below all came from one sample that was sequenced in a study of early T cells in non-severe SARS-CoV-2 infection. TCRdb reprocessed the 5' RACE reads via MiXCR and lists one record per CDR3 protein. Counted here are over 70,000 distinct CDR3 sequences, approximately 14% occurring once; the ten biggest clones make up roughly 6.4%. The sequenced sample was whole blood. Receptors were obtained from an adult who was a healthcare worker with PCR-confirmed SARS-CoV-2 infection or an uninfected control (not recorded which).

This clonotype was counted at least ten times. The CDR3 region is CASSPLSGRVETQYF. Here the CDR3 DNA reads TGTGCCAGCAGTCCTCTTAGCGGGAGGGTAGAGACCCAGTACTTC. The chain carries TRBV27 and TRBJ2-5; 11 bases fit TRBD2. The CDR3 covers 15 residues. Germline V lookup: CDR1 MNHEY, CDR2 SMNVEV (reference sequence). V gave up 5 bases and J gave up 4 bases; unmatched junction bases: 6.

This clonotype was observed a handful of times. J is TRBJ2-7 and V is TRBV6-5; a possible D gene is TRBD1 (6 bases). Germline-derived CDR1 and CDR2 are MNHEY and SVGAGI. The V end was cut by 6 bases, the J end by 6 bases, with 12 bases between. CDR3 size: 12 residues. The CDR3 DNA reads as TGTGCCAGCAGCCTGGGGGCTGGCGAGCAGTACTTC. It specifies CASSLGAGEQYF.

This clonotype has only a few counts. CDR3 sequence (DNA): TGTGCCAGCAGGACTAGCGGAGGGGCCAATGAGCAGTTCTTC. Its protein is CASRTSGGANEQFF. This chain joins TRBV27 and TRBJ2-1; 9 nucleotides agree with TRBD2. This CDR3 spans 14 amino acids. Germline V gene sequence: CDR1 MNHEY, CDR2 SMNVEV (reference sequence). With 6 bases clipped from V and 6 bases from J, the junction kept 6 bases outside the gene matches.

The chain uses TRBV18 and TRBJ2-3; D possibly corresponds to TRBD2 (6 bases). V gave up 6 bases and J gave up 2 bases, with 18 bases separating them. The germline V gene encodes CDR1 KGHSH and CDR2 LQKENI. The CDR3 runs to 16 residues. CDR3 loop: CASSPYASATTDTQYF. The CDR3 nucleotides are TGTGCCAGCTCTCCCTACGCTAGCGCGACCACAGATACGCAGTATTTT.

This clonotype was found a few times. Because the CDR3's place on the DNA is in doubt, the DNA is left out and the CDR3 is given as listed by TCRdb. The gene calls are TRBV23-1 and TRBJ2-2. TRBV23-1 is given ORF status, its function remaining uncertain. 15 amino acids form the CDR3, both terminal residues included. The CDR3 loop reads CASSQSYMTPGSCFF.

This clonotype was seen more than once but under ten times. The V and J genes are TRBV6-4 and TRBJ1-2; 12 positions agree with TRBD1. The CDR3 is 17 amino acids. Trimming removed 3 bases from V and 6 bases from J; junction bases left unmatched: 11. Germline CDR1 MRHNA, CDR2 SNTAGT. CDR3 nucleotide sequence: TGTGCCAGCAGTGAGAGGGACAGGGGGCGCCGGTGGGATGGCTACACCTTC. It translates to CASSERDRGRRWDGYTF.

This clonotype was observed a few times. CDR3 DNA sequence: TGTGCCAGCAGTCCCCTGAGGGGGATGAACACTGAAGCTTTCTTT. Its translation is CASSPLRGMNTEAFF. V usage is TRBV12-3 or TRBV12-4 and J usage is TRBJ1-1, with D possibly matching TRBD1 (6 bases). The CDR3 spans 15 residues. Trimming removed 5 bases from V and 0 bases from J, with 13 bases in between.

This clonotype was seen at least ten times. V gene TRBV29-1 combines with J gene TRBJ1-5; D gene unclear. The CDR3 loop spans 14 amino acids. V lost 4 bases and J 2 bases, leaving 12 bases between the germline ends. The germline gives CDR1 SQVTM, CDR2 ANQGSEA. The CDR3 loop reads CSVGEGGGNQPQHF. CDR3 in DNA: TGCAGCGTTGGGGAGGGTGGCGGCAATCAGCCCCAGCATTTT.

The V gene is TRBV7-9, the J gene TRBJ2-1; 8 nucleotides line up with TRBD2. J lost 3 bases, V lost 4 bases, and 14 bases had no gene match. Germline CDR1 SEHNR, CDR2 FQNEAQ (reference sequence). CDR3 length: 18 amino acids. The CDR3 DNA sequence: TGTGCCAGCAGCTCCCGTACCCAGCGGGAGAGCGGCTACAATGAGCAGTTCTTC. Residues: CASSSRTQRESGYNEQFF.

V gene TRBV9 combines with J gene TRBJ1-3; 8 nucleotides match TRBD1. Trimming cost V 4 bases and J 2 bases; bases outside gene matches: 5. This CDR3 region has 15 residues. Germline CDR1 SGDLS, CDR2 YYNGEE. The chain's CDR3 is CASSSGGFTGNTIYF. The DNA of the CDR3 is TGTGCCAGCAGCTCAGGGGGCTTCACTGGAAACACCATATATTTT.

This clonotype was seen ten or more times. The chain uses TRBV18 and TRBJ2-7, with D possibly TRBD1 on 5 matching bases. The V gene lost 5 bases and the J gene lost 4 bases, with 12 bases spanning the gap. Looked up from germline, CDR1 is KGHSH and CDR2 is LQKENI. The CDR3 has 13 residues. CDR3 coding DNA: TGTGCCAGCTCAGCAGGGAAGGCGTACGAGCAGTACTTC. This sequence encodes CASSAGKAYEQYF.

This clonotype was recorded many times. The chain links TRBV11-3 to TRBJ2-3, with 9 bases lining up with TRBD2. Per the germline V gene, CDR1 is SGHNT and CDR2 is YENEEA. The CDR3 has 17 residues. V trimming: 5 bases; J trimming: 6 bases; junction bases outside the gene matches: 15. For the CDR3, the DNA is TGTGCCAGCAGCCGTATTCGAGCGGGAGGTCCCGGGGATACGCAGTATTTT. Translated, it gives CASSRIRAGGPGDTQYF.

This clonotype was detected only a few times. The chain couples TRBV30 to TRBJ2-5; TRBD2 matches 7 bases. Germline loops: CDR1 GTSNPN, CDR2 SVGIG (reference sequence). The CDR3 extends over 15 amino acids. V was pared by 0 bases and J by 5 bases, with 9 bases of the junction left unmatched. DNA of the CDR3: TGTGCCTGGAGTGTGTCCGGGAGGTACCGGGAGACCCAGTACTTC. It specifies CAWSVSGRYRETQYF.

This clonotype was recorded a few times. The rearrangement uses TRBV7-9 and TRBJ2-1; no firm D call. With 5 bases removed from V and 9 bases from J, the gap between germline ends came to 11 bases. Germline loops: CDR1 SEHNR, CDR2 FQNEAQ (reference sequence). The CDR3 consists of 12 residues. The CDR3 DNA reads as TGTGCCAGCAGCCAGACTGCTGGTGAGCAGTTCTTC. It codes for CASSQTAGEQFF. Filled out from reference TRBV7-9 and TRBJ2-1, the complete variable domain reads DTGVSQNPRHKITKRGQNVTFRCDPISEHNRLYWYRQTLGQGPEFLTYFQNEAQLEKSRLLSDRFSAERPKGSFSTLEIQRTEQGDSAMYLCASSQTAGEQFFGPGTRLTVL.

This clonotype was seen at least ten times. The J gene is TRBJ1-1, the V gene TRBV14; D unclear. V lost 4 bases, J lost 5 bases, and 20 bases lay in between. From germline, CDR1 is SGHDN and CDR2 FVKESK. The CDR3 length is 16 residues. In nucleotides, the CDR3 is TGTGCCAGCAGCCCCGACCAAGACTTGAGGAGGACTGAAGCTTTCTTT. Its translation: CASSPDQDLRRTEAFF.

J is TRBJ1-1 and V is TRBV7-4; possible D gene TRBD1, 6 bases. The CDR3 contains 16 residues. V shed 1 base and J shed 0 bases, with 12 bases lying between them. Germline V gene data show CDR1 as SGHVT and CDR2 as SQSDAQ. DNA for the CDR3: TGTGCCAGCAGCTTAGGGGCAGGGGAGGTGAACACTGAAGCTTTCTTT. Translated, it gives CASSLGAGEVNTEAFF. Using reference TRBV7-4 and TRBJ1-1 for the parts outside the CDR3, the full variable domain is GAGVSQSPRYKVAKRGRDVALRCDSISGHVTLYWYRQTLGQGSEVLTYSQSDAQRDKSGRPSGRFSAERPERSVSTLKIQRTEQGDSAVYLCASSLGAGEVNTEAFFGQGTRLTVV.

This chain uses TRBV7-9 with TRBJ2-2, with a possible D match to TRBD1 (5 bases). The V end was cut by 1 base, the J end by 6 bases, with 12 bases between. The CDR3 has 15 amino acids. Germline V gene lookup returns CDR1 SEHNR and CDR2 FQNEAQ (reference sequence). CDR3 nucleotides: TGTGCCAGCAGCTTAGACCAGGGCAGGTCCGGGGAGCTGTTTTTT. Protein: CASSLDQGRSGELFF.

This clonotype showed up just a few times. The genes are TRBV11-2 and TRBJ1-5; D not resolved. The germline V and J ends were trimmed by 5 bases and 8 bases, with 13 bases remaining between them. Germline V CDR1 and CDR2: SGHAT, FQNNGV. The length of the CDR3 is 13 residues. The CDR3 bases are TGTGCCAGCAGCCTATCCGCCCGCGAGCCCCAGCATTTT. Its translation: CASSLSAREPQHF.